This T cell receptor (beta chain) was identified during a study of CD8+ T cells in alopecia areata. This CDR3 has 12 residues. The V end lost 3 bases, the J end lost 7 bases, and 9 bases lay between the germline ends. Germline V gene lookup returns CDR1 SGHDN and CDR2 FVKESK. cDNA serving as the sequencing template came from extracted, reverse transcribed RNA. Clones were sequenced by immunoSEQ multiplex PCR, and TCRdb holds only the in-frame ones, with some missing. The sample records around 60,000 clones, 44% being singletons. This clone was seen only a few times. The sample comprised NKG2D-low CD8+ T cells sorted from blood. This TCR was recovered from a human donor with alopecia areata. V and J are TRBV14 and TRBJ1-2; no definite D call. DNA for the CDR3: TGTGCCAGCAGCCACGGCAGGTTTGGCTACACCTTC. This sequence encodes CASSHGRFGYTF.